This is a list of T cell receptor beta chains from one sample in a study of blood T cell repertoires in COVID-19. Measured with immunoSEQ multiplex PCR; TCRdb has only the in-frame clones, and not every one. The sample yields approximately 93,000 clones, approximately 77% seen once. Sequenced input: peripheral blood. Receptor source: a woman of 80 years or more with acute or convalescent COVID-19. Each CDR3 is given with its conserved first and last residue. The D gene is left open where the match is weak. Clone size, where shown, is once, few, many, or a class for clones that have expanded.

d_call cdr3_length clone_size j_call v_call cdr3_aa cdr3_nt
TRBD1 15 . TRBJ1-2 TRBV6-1 CASSEVGQGGYGYTF TGTGCCAGCAGTGAAGTGGGGCAGGGGGGCTATGGCTACACCTTC
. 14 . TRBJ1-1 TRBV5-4 CASSPGRVNTEAFF TGTGCCAGCAGCCCGGGTAGAGTGAACACTGAAGCTTTCTTT
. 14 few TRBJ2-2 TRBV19 CASTDSRNTGELFF TGTGCCAGTACAGACAGCAGGAACACCGGGGAGCTGTTTTTT
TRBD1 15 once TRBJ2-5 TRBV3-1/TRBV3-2 CASSLLRTGRETQYF TGTGCCAGCAGCCTATTGAGGACAGGGAGGGAGACCCAGTACTTC
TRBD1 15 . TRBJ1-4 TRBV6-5 CASTSRGRGNEKLFF TGTGCCAGTACGTCCAGGGGGCGCGGTAATGAAAAACTGTTTTTT
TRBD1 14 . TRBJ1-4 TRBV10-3 CAISATGGYEKLFF TGTGCCATCAGTGCGACAGGGGGATATGAAAAACTGTTTTTT
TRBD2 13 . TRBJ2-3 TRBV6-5 CASRRLAGDTQYF TGTGCCAGCAGACGGCTAGCGGGGGATACGCAGTATTTT
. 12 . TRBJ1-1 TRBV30 CAWISGGTEAFF TGTGCCTGGATCTCCGGTGGCACTGAAGCTTTCTTT
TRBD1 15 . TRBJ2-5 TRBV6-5 CASNPRQGEFETQYF TGTGCCAGCAACCCGAGACAGGGGGAGTTTGAGACCCAGTACTTC
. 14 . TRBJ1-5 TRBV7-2 CASSLMGGRQPQHF TGTGCCAGCAGCTTAATGGGGGGTAGGCAGCCCCAGCATTTT
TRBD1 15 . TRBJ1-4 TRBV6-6 CASTQGAATNEKLFF TGTGCCAGCACCCAGGGGGCTGCAACTAATGAAAAACTGTTTTTT
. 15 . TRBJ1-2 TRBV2 CASSQRTALIHGYTF TGTGCCAGCAGCCAAAGGACAGCCCTGATTCACGGCTACACCTTC
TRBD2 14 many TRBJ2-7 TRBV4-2 CASSQGDYSYEQYF TGTGCCAGCAGCCAAGGGGACTACTCCTACGAGCAGTACTTC
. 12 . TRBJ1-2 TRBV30 CAWTPGLLGYTF TGTGCCTGGACGCCAGGGCTCCTTGGCTACACCTTC
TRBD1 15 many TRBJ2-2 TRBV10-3 CAISSRDRDAGELFF TGTGCCATCAGTTCCAGGGACAGGGACGCCGGGGAGCTGTTTTTT
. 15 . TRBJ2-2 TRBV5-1 CASSTGHSGTGELFF TGCGCCAGCAGCACCGGCCACTCGGGGACCGGGGAGCTGTTTTTT
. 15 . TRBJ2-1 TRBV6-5 CASSSTGPKGQGQFF TGTGCCAGCAGTTCCACTGGCCCTAAAGGACAAGGGCAGTTCTTC
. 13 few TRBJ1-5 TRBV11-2 CASSLSGFQPQHF TGTGCCAGCAGCTTATCAGGATTCCAGCCCCAGCATTTT
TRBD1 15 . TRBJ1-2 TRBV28 CASSHGTGVRGGYTF TGTGCCAGCAGTCACGGTACAGGGGTAAGGGGAGGCTACACCTTC
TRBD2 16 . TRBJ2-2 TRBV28 CASSLWGGGRTGELFF TGTGCCAGCAGTTTATGGGGGGGAGGGCGTACCGGGGAGCTGTTTTTT
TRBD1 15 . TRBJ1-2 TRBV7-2 CASTLGQRFFYGYTF TGTGCCAGCACCCTGGGACAGAGGTTTTTCTATGGCTACACCTTC
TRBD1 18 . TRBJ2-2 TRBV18 CASSPLLGQETNTGELFF TGTGCCAGCTCACCACTTTTGGGACAGGAAACGAACACCGGGGAGCTGTTTTTT
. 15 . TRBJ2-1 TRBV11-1 CASSLLQGEYNEQFF TGTGCCAGCAGCTTACTACAGGGAGAGTACAATGAGCAGTTCTTC
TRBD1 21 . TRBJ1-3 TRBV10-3 CAISAASGQGAGPSSGNTIYF TGTGCCATCTCCGCAGCCTCGGGACAGGGGGCCGGACCTTCCTCTGGAAACACCATATATTTT
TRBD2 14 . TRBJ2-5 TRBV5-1 CASSLGAGGETQYF TGCGCCAGCAGCTTGGGTGCGGGGGGAGAGACCCAGTACTTC
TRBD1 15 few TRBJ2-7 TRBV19 CASSTGGAGSYEQYF TGTGCCAGTAGTACAGGGGGCGCGGGATCCTACGAGCAGTACTTC
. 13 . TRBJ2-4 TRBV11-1 CASSLRGADIQYF TGTGCCAGCAGCTTACGCGGGGCGGACATTCAGTACTTC
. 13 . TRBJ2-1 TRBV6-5 CASSVTQDNEQFF TGTGCCAGCAGCGTTACTCAGGACAATGAGCAGTTCTTC
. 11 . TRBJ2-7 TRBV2 CASSEGPSGYF TGTGCCAGCAGTGAAGGACCTTCGGGGTACTTC
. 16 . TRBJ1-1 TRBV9 CASSPTVGRKNTEAFF TGTGCCAGCAGCCCGACAGTGGGGCGGAAGAACACTGAAGCTTTCTTT
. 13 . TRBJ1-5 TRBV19 CASSITRDQPQHF TGTGCCAGTAGTATCACGAGGGATCAGCCCCAGCATTTT
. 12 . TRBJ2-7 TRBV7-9 CASRQNGYEQYF TGTGCCAGCAGGCAGAATGGTTACGAGCAGTACTTC
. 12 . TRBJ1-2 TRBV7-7 CASSSTWASYTF TGTGCTAGCAGCTCGACATGGGCAAGCTACACCTTC
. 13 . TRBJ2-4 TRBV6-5 CASRNGDKNIQYF TGTGCCAGCAGAAACGGGGACAAAAACATTCAGTACTTC
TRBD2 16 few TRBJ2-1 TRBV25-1 CASSELNGRLRGEQFF TGTGCCAGCAGTGAATTGAACGGGAGGTTACGTGGTGAGCAGTTCTTC
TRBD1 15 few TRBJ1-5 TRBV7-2 CASSSHRGDNQPQHF TGTGCCAGCAGCTCCCACAGGGGTGACAATCAGCCCCAGCATTTT
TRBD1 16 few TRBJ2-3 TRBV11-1 CASSPFGTGKPDTQYF TGTGCCAGCAGCCCCTTCGGGACAGGGAAGCCAGATACGCAGTATTTT
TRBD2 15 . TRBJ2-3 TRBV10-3 CAITMVAGTTDTQYF TGTGCCATCACCATGGTAGCGGGGACCACAGATACGCAGTATTTT
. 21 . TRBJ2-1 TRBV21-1 CASSRSDNLWRGPQEVNEQFF TGTGCCAGCAGCAGATCTGATAACCTTTGGCGGGGGCCCCAAGAAGTGAATGAGCAGTTCTTC
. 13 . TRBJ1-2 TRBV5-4 CASSLKGVDGYTF TGTGCCAGCAGCTTAAAGGGGGTCGATGGCTACACCTTC
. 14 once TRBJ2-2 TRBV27 CASGGGGYTGELFF TGTGCCTCGGGGGGCGGTGGGTACACCGGGGAGCTGTTTTTT
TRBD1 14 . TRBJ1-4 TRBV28 CASRRTGLREKLFF TGTGCCAGCAGAAGGACAGGTCTTCGTGAAAAACTGTTTTTT
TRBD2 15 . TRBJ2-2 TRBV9 CASSGASGGTGELFF TGTGCCAGCAGCGGGGCTAGCGGGGGCACCGGGGAGCTGTTTTTT
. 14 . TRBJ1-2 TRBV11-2 CASSSWTANYGYTF TGTGCCAGCAGCTCATGGACAGCTAACTATGGCTACACCTTC
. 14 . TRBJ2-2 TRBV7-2 CASSLAERAGELFF TGTGCCAGCAGCTTAGCGGAGCGGGCCGGGGAGCTGTTTTTT